This TCR beta chain originates from a study of T cell repertoires in cytomegalovirus infection. Looking at the study overall: Recently described HLA-C-restricted plus well-studied HLA-B-restricted CMV epitopes were used.

This CDR3 contains 16 residues. Germline V gives CDR1 MNHEY, CDR2 SMNVEV (reference sequence). V dropped 3 bases and J dropped 2; count of bases not matched to a gene: 7. Via MiXCR, TCRdb re-called the reads, giving one row per CDR3 protein. Of about 920,000 distinct CDR3 sequences detected, roughly 30% appear once; the ten largest clones hold around an eighth. This clonotype has a handful of counts. The antigen remains undetermined. The chain employs TRBV27 and TRBJ2-3; 8 bases are a match to TRBD2. This clonotype was obtained from a human donor in good health (CMV status not recorded). Some clones in this sample may be carry-over from other donors' samples. The sample consisted of cultured CD8+ T cells from PBMCs, taken from culture after CMV antigen stimulation. CDR3 in DNA: TGTGCCAGCAGTTTTTTGCGCGGGGGGTCCACAGATACGCAGTATTTT. Translation gives CASSFLRGGSTDTQYF.